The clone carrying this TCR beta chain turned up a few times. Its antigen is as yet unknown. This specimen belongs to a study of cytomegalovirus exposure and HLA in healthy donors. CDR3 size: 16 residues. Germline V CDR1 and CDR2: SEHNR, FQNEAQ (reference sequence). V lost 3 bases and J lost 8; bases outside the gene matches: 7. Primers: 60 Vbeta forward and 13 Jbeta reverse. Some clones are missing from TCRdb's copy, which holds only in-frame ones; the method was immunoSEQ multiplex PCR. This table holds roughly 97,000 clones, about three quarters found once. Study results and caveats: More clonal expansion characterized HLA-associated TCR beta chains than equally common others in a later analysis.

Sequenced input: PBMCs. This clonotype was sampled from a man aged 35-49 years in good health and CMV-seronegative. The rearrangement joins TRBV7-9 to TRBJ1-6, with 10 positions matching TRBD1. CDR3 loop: CASSFLPGQGDSPLHF. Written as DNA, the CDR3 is TGTGCCAGCAGCTTTTTACCTGGACAGGGGGATTCACCCCTCCACTTT.